This T cell receptor beta chain was sequenced for a study of cytomegalovirus exposure and HLA in healthy donors. Findings of the study overall: Within an earlier analysis, most TCR beta V segments proved productive either about 87% or about 30% of the time.

For this clone: Its matching antigen is unknown.

60 Vbeta and 13 Jbeta primers were used in PCR. Data came from immunoSEQ multiplex PCR; TCRdb stores just in-frame clones and leaves some out. The top ten clones hold over 8.5% of a sample with over 150,000 clones, approximately 80% of them seen once. The sample taken for sequencing was PBMCs. The sequence came from a man over 45 in good health and CMV-seropositive.

DNA for the CDR3: TGTGCCAGCAGTGACAGGGTAGGGTACGAGCAGTACTTC. Translation gives CASSDRVGYEQYF. This chain uses TRBV6-1 with TRBJ2-5; a weak D match, TRBD1 (5 bases). The DNA matches TRBJ2-7 better at its end, which makes the J call doubtful. From germline, CDR1 is MNHNS and CDR2 SASEGT. The CDR3 contains 13 residues.